A single sample gave rise to the 17 T cell receptor beta chains below, sequenced in a study of blood T cell repertoires in COVID-19. Generated by immunoSEQ multiplex PCR, the TCRdb table keeps only in-frame clones and is missing some. The repertoire holds a few hundred thousand clones, with 80% to 90% as singletons. Sequencing was performed on PBMCs or T cells enriched from blood (not recorded which). These receptors were obtained from a man younger than 30 who had recovered from COVID-19.

The chain couples TRBV7-9 to TRBJ1-2; D is possibly TRBD1 (6 bases). This CDR3 is built from 14 residues. V was trimmed by 5 bases and J by 2 bases, leaving 12 bases between them. Germline V gene data show CDR1 as SEHNR and CDR2 as FQNEAQ (reference sequence). CDR3 DNA: TGTGCCAGCAGCCCGGCACAGGGAAACTATGGCTACACCTTC. Its translation: CASSPAQGNYGYTF.

CDR3 nucleotides: TGCGCCAGCAGCCCCGGACAGAGCTCCTACGAGCAGTACTTC. This sequence encodes CASSPGQSSYEQYF. This rearrangement joins TRBV5-1 to TRBJ2-7, with D possibly matching TRBD1 (6 bases). V dropped 4 bases and J dropped 0 bases, with 11 bases sitting between them. The CDR3 runs 14 residues. Looked up from germline, CDR1 is SGHRS and CDR2 is YFSETQ.

The chain links TRBV29-1 to TRBJ1-1; weak D call: TRBD1 (6 bases). The V gene lost 6 bases and the J gene lost 0 bases, with 11 bases spanning the gap. Germline CDR1 reads SQVTM; CDR2 reads ANQGSEA. The CDR3 covers 13 residues. This chain's CDR3 is CSVGQFMNTEAFF. The DNA of the CDR3 is TGCAGCGTGGGACAATTTATGAACACTGAAGCTTTCTTT. The full variable domain, rest sourced from reference TRBV29-1 and TRBJ1-1, is SAVISQKPSRDICQRGTSLTIQCQVDSQVTMMFWYRQQPGQSLTLIATANQGSEATYESGFVIDKFPISRPNLTFSTLTVSNMSPEDSSIYLCSVGQFMNTEAFFGQGTRLTVV.

The V call is TRBV7-9, the J call TRBJ2-3; no reliable D call. The CDR3 length is 14 residues. CDR1 is SEHNR and CDR2 is FQNEAQ in the germline V gene (reference sequence). The V end was cut by 4 bases, the J end by 2 bases, with 10 bases between. Here the CDR3 reads CASSSSHITDTQYF. CDR3 DNA sequence: TGTGCCAGCAGCTCCTCCCACATCACAGATACGCAGTATTTT.

This chain uses TRBV13 with TRBJ1-1; D unresolved. The CDR3 consists of 14 residues. Trimming took off 7 bases at V and 0 bases at J, with 12 bases between the two ends. Germline CDR1 reads PRHDT; CDR2 reads FYEKMQ (reference sequence). CDR3 DNA: TGTGCCAGCACCCATCTGAGGGTGAACACTGAAGCTTTCTTT. This codes for CASTHLRVNTEAFF. Filled out from reference TRBV13 and TRBJ1-1, the complete variable domain reads AAGVIQSPRHLIKEKRETATLKCYPIPRHDTVYWYQQGPGQDPQFLISFYEKMQSDKGSIPDRFSAQQFSDYHSELNMSSLELGDSALYFCASTHLRVNTEAFFGQGTRLTVV.

The chain is built from TRBV7-9 and TRBJ2-1, with TRBD2 identical over 11 bases. This CDR3 is 16 amino acids long. The V segment lost 6 bases and the J segment 0 bases; nucleotides outside the gene matches: 4. Per the germline V gene, CDR1 is SEHNR and CDR2 is FQNEAQ (reference sequence). CDR3 sequence: CASRYGLAGSYNEQFF. CDR3 in DNA: TGTGCCAGCAGATATGGACTAGCGGGCTCCTACAATGAGCAGTTCTTC.

This clone occurred once. The chain couples TRBV19 to TRBJ2-7; possibly TRBD1 for D (6 bases). The length of the CDR3 is 11 residues. Trimming pared 4 bases from V and 7 bases from J, leaving 8 bases between. Germline-derived CDR1 and CDR2 are LNHDA and SQIVND (reference sequence). The CDR3 region is CASSTRGEQYF. CDR3 in DNA: TGTGCCAGTAGTACGAGGGGGGAGCAGTACTTC.

This clone was counted once. This sequence joins TRBV9 and TRBJ2-3, with D possibly matching TRBD2 (6 bases). Germline V gene data show CDR1 as SGDLS and CDR2 as YYNGEE. V dropped 3 bases and J dropped 8 bases, with 19 bases sitting between them. The CDR3 is 15 residues long. This CDR3 reads CASSANHNKGGTQYF. The CDR3 DNA is TGTGCCAGCAGCGCCAACCATAATAAGGGAGGTACGCAGTATTTT. The full variable domain, completed using reference TRBV9 and TRBJ2-3, is DSGVTQTPKHLITATGQRVTLRCSPRSGDLSVYWYQQSLDQGLQFLIQYYNGEERAKGNILERFSAQQFPDLHSELNLSSLELGDSALYFCASSANHNKGGTQYFGPGTRLTVL.

This clone was found once. DNA for the CDR3: TGTGCCAGCAGCTTAGAGGGTCGGGGTCCCCAGCATTTT. Translated: CASSLEGRGPQHF. V and J are TRBV7-9 and TRBJ1-5, with D unresolved. CDR1 is SEHNR and CDR2 is FQNEAQ in the germline V gene (reference sequence). V was cut by 1 base and J by 10 bases, with 11 bases left in between. The CDR3 is made up of 13 amino acids.

The chain carries TRBV11-1 and TRBJ2-1, with D possibly matching TRBD2 (5 bases). Trimming took 5 bases from V and 9 from J, leaving 20 bases between them. There are 15 residues in the CDR3. Germline CDR1 and CDR2: SGHAT and FQDESV (reference sequence). Written as DNA, the CDR3 is TGTGCCAGCAGCCCAAGCCTGGCTAGCCAAGTTGAGCAGTTCTTC. Amino acids: CASSPSLASQVEQFF.

J is TRBJ2-2 and V is TRBV10-3, with D unclear. The length of the CDR3 is 16 residues. CDR1 and CDR2 from the germline V gene are ENHRY and SYGVKD. V was trimmed by 8 bases and J by 0 bases, leaving 16 bases between them. CDR3 coding DNA: TGTGCCATCTCGGGTCACTCTAATACGAACACCGGGGAGCTGTTTTTT. This codes for CAISGHSNTNTGELFF.

V is TRBV19 and J is TRBJ2-6; 10 bases line up with TRBD2. CDR1 LNHDA and CDR2 SQIVND come from the germline V gene (reference sequence). Losses at the gene ends were 2 bases for V and 0 bases for J; bases not matched to a gene: 4. The CDR3 is 18 residues long. This CDR3 is CASSIRTSGTSGANVLTF. For the CDR3, the DNA is TGTGCCAGTAGTATAAGGACTAGCGGAACCTCTGGGGCCAACGTCCTGACTTTC.

This clone was recorded a few times. This chain links TRBV11-2 with TRBJ1-2; 7 bases map to TRBD1. Germline lookup yields CDR1 SGHAT and CDR2 FQNNGV. Trimming cost V 5 bases and J 2 bases; bases outside gene matches: 8. This CDR3 has 15 amino acids. The CDR3 loop reads CASSPRAGGNYGYTF. DNA for the CDR3: TGTGCCAGCAGCCCTCGGGCAGGGGGGAACTATGGCTACACCTTC.

This rearrangement joins TRBV18 to TRBJ2-1, with 12 nucleotides matching TRBD2. CDR3 size: 17 residues. Germline V lookup: CDR1 KGHSH, CDR2 LQKENI. Trimming removed 0 bases from V and 7 bases from J; junction bases left unmatched: 7. The CDR3 bases are TGTGCCAGCTCACCACCGGGACTAGCGGGCCTAGCGAATGAGCAGTTCTTC. Its translation: CASSPPGLAGLANEQFF.

The chain's CDR3 is CSARQGGSRSEAFF. The DNA of the CDR3 is TGCAGCGCGAGACAGGGGGGTAGTAGGAGTGAAGCTTTCTTT. The chain carries TRBV29-1 and TRBJ1-1; 9 bases map to TRBD1. The CDR3 is 14 amino acids. Germline assignment: CDR1 SQVTM and CDR2 ANQGSEA. After removal of 7 bases from V and 7 bases from J, the junction contained 13 bases not matched to a gene.

V is TRBV7-9 and J is TRBJ1-1, with a weak D call TRBD1 (6 bases). CDR3 length: 14 residues. The germline gives CDR1 SEHNR, CDR2 FQNEAQ (reference sequence). V was clipped by 5 bases and J by 5 bases, with 15 bases between them. In DNA form, the CDR3 reads TGTGCCAGCAGCCTAAGACAGGTAGGAACTGAAGCTTTCTTT. This gives the protein CASSLRQVGTEAFF. Together with reference TRBV7-9 and TRBJ1-1, the CDR3 gives the full variable domain: DTGVSQNPRHKITKRGQNVTFRCDPISEHNRLYWYRQTLGQGPEFLTYFQNEAQLEKSRLLSDRFSAERPKGSFSTLEIQRTEQGDSAMYLCASSLRQVGTEAFFGQGTRLTVV.

The rearrangement links TRBV20-1 to TRBJ2-1, with TRBD1 as a possible D gene (5 bases). This CDR3 comprises 14 residues. CDR1 and CDR2 from the germline V gene are DFQATT and SNEGSKA (reference sequence). V lost 3 bases to trimming and J lost 4 bases, with 13 bases between them. CDR3 nucleotide sequence: TGCAGTGCTAGTTATAGGGGTAGATACAATGAGCAGTTCTTC. Encoded protein: CSASYRGRYNEQFF.